Shown below are 13 T cell receptor beta chains from a single sample sequenced in a study of cytomegalovirus exposure and HLA in healthy donors. PCR involved 60 Vbeta and 13 Jbeta primers. Profiled with immunoSEQ multiplex PCR; TCRdb holds only in-frame clones, not every one. This table lists approximately 110,000 clones. Input material: PBMCs. These receptors originate from a man aged 35-49 years in good health and CMV-seropositive.

V gene TRBV7-6 combines with J gene TRBJ2-3, with TRBD2 matching over 12 bases. This CDR3 is 16 amino acids long. Germline V gives CDR1 SGHVS, CDR2 FNYEAQ. V shed 0 bases and J 6 bases; nucleotides not matched to a gene: 4. CDR3 residues: CASSLARLAGADTQYF. CDR3 sequence (DNA): TGTGCCAGCAGCTTAGCGCGACTAGCGGGAGCGGATACGCAGTATTTT.

This chain joins TRBV4-3 and TRBJ2-7; TRBD2 agrees at 7 bases. The CDR3 length is 15 residues. Trimming took 0 bases from V and 7 from J; bases not matched to a gene: 9. Germline lookup yields CDR1 LGHNA and CDR2 YSLEER. As DNA, the CDR3 is TGCGCCAGCAGCCAAGACGAACTAGCGACGGGGGAGCAGTACTTC. It is translated as CASSQDELATGEQYF.

The CDR3 reads CASRRTTDTQYF. DNA for the CDR3: TGTGCCAGCAGGCGAACCACAGATACGCAGTATTTT. The rearrangement joins TRBV6-6 to TRBJ2-3; D gene uncertain. This CDR3 has 12 amino acids. Deletions cut 6 bases from V and 2 bases from J, with 6 bases between. The germline V gene encodes CDR1 MNHNY and CDR2 SVGAGI (reference sequence).

The V call is TRBV4-1, the J call TRBJ2-5, with D hard to call. Per germline, CDR1 MGHRA and CDR2 YSYEKL. The CDR3 has 15 residues. Trimming shortened V by 0 bases and J by 1 base, and 9 bases separated the two germline ends. CDR3 amino acids: CASSQDPNSQETQYF. In DNA, the CDR3 is TGCGCCAGCAGCCAAGATCCCAACAGCCAAGAGACCCAGTACTTC.

The chain recombines TRBV11-2 with TRBJ1-1; D call uncertain. Trimming took off 0 bases at V and 1 base at J, with 6 bases between the two ends. The CDR3 consists of 14 residues. In germline, CDR1 is SGHAT, CDR2 FQNNGV. For the CDR3, the DNA is TGTGCCAGCAGCTTAGAAGCCGAGAACACTGAAGCTTTCTTT. It translates to CASSLEAENTEAFF.

CDR3: CASSSRGSITGELFF. CDR3 nucleotides: TGTGCCAGCAGTTCCCGGGGGTCGATCACCGGGGAGCTGTTTTTT. V gene TRBV27 combines with J gene TRBJ2-2, with D perhaps matching TRBD2 (6 bases). Trimming removed 4 bases at V and 4 bases at J, with 13 bases between. Germline CDR1 MNHEY, CDR2 SMNVEV (reference sequence). The CDR3 runs to 15 residues.

V and J are TRBV5-4 and TRBJ1-1, with 7 positions matching TRBD1. The CDR3 is 14 residues long. Germline CDR1 is SGHNT and CDR2 is YYREEE (reference sequence). The junction had 5 bases not matched to a gene; V was cut back by 1 base and J by 5 bases. The CDR3 region is CASSLKGAWTEAFF. The CDR3 DNA follows: TGTGCCAGCAGCTTGAAGGGGGCATGGACTGAAGCTTTCTTT.

The chain couples TRBV7-9 to TRBJ2-7, with 10 positions matching TRBD2. Germline V gives CDR1 SEHNR, CDR2 FQNEAQ (reference sequence). The CDR3 totals 18 residues. The trim removed 4 bases at V and 2 bases at J, leaving 14 bases unmatched. CDR3: CASSSPARTSGAPYEQYF. In DNA form, the CDR3 reads TGTGCCAGCAGCTCCCCGGCCAGGACTAGCGGAGCCCCCTACGAGCAGTACTTC.

The chain links TRBV30 to TRBJ1-2; D is unclear. There are 20 residues in the CDR3. Germline CDR1 GTSNPN, CDR2 SVGIG (reference sequence). V lost 0 bases, J lost 0 bases, and 26 bases lay in between. The CDR3 protein is CAWSVLKLGPILGANYGYTF. CDR3 DNA sequence: TGTGCCTGGAGTGTACTCAAATTAGGTCCAATCCTTGGAGCTAACTATGGCTACACCTTC.

The genes are TRBV29-1 and TRBJ2-3, with TRBD2 as a possible D gene (5 bases). There are 13 residues in the CDR3. Per the germline V gene, CDR1 is SQVTM and CDR2 is ANQGSEA. Trimming left V 2 bases short and J 2 bases short, with 8 bases between. In DNA, the CDR3 is TGCAGCGTTGAAAGACTACACACAGATACGCAGTATTTT. Translating gives CSVERLHTDTQYF.

The chain recombines TRBV28 with TRBJ2-7, with a possible D match to TRBD2 (6 bases). In germline, CDR1 is MDHEN, CDR2 SYDVKM. There are 12 residues in the CDR3. The germline V and J ends were trimmed by 3 bases and 4 bases, with 7 bases remaining between them. The CDR3 loop is CASSFREYEQYF. The CDR3 region has the DNA TGTGCCAGCAGTTTCCGGGAGTACGAGCAGTACTTC.

The J gene is TRBJ1-3, the V gene TRBV30; no definite D call. Trimming left V 5 bases short and J 1 base short, with 12 bases between. CDR3 length equals 14 residues. CDR1 and CDR2 from the germline V gene are GTSNPN and SVGIG (reference sequence). CDR3 nucleotides: TGTGCCTGGGACACTGGCTCATCTGGAAACACCATATATTTT. It is translated as CAWDTGSSGNTIYF. Filled out from reference TRBV30 and TRBJ1-3, the complete variable domain reads SQTIHQWPATLVQPVGSPLSLECTVEGTSNPNLYWYRQAAGRGLQLLFYSVGIGQISSEVPQNLSASRPQDRQFILSSKKLLLSDSGFYLCAWDTGSSGNTIYFGEGSWLTVV.

The chain links TRBV7-9 to TRBJ2-2; 9 bases fit TRBD1. The CDR3 has 15 residues. Germline V gene sequence: CDR1 SEHNR, CDR2 FQNEAQ (reference sequence). The V gene end was trimmed by 1 base and the J gene end by 4 bases; junction bases not matched to a gene: 1. The CDR3 DNA sequence: TGTGCCAGCAGCTTAGACAGGGGGCGCACCGGGGAGCTGTTTTTT. This encodes CASSLDRGRTGELFF.